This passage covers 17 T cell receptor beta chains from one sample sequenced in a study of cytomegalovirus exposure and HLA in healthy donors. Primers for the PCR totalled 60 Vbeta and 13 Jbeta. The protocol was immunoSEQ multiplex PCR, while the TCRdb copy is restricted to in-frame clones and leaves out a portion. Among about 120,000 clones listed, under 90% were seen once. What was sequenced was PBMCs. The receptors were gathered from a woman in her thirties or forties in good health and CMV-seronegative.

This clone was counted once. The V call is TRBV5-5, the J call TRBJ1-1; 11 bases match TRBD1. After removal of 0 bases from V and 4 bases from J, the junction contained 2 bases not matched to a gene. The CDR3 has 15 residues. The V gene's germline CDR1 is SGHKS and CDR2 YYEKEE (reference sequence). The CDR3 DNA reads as TGTGCCAGCAGCTTGGCCGGGACAGGGGGCACTGAAGCTTTCTTT. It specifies CASSLAGTGGTEAFF.

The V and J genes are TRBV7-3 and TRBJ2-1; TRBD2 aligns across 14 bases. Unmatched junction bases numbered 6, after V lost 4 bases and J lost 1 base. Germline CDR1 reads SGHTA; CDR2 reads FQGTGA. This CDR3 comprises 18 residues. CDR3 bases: TGTGCCAGCAGCTCCCAAGGGACTAGCGGGGGTTCCTACAATGAGCAGTTCTTC. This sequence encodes CASSSQGTSGGSYNEQFF.

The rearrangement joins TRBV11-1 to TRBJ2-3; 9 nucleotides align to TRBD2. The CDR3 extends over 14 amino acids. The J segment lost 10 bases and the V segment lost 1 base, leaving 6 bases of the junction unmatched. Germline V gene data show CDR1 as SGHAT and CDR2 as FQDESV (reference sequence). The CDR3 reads CASSLVAGAVAQYF. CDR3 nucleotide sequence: TGTGCCAGCAGCTTAGTAGCGGGGGCCGTTGCGCAGTATTTT.

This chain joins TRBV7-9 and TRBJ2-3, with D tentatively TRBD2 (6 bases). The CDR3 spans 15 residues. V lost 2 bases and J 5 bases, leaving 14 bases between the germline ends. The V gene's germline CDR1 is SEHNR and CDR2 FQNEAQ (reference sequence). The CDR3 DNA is TGTGCCAGCAGCTTATTGGAGGGTCCGGAAGATACGCAGTATTTT. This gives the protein CASSLLEGPEDTQYF. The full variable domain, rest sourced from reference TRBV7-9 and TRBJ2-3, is DTGVSQNPRHKITKRGQNVTFRCDPISEHNRLYWYRQTLGQGPEFLTYFQNEAQLEKSRLLSDRFSAERPKGSFSTLEIQRTEQGDSAMYLCASSLLEGPEDTQYFGPGTRLTVL.

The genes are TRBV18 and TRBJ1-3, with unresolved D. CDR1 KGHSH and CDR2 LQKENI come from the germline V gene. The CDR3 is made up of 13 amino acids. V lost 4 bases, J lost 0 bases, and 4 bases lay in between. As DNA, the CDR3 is TGTGCCAGCTCACGGAGCTCTGGAAACACCATATATTTT. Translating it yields CASSRSSGNTIYF.

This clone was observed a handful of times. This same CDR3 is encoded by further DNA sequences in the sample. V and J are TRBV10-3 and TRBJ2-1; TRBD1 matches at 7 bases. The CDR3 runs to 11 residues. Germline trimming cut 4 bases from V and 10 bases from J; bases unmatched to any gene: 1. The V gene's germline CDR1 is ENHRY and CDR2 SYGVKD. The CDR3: CAISADREQFF. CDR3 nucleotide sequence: TGTGCCATCAGTGCGGACAGGGAGCAGTTCTTC.

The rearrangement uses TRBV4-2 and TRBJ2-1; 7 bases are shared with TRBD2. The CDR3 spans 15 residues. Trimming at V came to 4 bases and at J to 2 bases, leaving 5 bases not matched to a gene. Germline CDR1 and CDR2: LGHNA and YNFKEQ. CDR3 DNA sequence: TGTGCCAGCAGCCTCGGGCGGGAGCCCTACAATGAGCAGTTCTTC. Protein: CASSLGREPYNEQFF.

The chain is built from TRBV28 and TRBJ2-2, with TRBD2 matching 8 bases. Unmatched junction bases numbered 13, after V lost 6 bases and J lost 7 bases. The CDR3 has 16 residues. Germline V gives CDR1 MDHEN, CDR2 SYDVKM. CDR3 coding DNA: TGTGCCAGCAGCCAAGGCGGGGGGACAAAGGGCGGGGAGCTGTTTTTT. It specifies CASSQGGGTKGGELFF.

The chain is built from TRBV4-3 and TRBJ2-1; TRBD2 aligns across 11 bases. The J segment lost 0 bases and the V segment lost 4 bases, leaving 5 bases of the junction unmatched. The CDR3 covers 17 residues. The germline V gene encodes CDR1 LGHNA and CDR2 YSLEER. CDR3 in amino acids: CASSLGTSGYSYNEQFF. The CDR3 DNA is TGCGCCAGCAGCCTAGGGACTAGCGGCTACTCCTACAATGAGCAGTTCTTC.

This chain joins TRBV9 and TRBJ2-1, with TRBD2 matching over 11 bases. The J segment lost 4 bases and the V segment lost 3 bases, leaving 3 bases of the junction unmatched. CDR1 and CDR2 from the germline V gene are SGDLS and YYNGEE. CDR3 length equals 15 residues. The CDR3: CASSATSGSYNEQFF. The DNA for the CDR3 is TGTGCCAGCAGCGCTACTAGCGGGAGTTACAATGAGCAGTTCTTC. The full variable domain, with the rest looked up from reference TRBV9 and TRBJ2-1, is DSGVTQTPKHLITATGQRVTLRCSPRSGDLSVYWYQQSLDQGLQFLIQYYNGEERAKGNILERFSAQQFPDLHSELNLSSLELGDSALYFCASSATSGSYNEQFFGPGTRLTVL.

The CDR3 DNA follows: TGCGCCAGCAGCCAAGATTTAGGACAGCCCTACGAGCAGTACTTC. It is translated as CASSQDLGQPYEQYF. The rearrangement uses TRBV4-1 and TRBJ2-7; TRBD1 might be the D (6 bases). The CDR3 runs to 15 residues. The germline V gene encodes CDR1 MGHRA and CDR2 YSYEKL. The V gene lost 0 bases and the J gene lost 2 bases, with 11 bases spanning the gap.

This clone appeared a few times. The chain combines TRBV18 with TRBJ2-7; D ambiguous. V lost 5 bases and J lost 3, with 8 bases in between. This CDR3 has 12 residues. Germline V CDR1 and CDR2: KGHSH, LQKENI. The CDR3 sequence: CASSSPLYEQYF. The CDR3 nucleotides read TGTGCCAGCTCATCTCCTCTCTACGAGCAGTACTTC.

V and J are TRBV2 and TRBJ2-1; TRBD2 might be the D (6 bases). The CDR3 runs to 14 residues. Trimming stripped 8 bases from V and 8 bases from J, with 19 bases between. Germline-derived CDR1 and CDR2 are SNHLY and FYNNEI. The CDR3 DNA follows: TGTGCCAGCGGCTTGGGCGGGGTCAGGTATGAGCAGTTCTTC. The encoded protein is CASGLGGVRYEQFF.

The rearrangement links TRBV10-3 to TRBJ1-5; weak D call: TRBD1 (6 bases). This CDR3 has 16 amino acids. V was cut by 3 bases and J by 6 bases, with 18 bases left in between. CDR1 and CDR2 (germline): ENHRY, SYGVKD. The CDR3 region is CAISEKEGGRGQPQHF. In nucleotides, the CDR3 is TGTGCCATCAGTGAAAAGGAGGGGGGGCGCGGTCAGCCCCAGCATTTT.

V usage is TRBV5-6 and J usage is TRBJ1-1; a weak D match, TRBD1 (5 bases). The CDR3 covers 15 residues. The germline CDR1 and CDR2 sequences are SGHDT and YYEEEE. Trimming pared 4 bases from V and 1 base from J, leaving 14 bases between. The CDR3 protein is CASSRAGGANTEAFF. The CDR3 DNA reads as TGTGCCAGCAGCCGCGCTGGAGGGGCGAACACTGAAGCTTTCTTT. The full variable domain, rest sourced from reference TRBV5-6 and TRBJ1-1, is DAGVTQSPTHLIKTRGQQVTLRCSPKSGHDTVSWYQQALGQGPQFIFQYYEEEERQRGNFPDRFSGHQFPNYSSELNVNALLLGDSALYLCASSRAGGANTEAFFGQGTRLTVV.

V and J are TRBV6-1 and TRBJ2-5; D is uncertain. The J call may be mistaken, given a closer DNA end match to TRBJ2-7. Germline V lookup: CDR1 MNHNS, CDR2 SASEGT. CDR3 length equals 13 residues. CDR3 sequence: CASSSLGNGEQYF. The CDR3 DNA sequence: TGTGCCAGCAGTTCGTTGGGCAACGGCGAGCAGTACTTC.

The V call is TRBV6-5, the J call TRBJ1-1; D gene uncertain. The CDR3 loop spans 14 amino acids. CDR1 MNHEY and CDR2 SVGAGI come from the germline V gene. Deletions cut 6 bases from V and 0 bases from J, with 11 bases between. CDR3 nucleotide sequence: TGTGCCAGCAGCAAAACAGCTATGAACACTGAAGCTTTCTTT. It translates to CASSKTAMNTEAFF.